This T cell receptor (beta chain) was sequenced during a study of cytomegalovirus exposure and HLA in healthy donors. Overall study results and limits: Researchers catalogued under 200 TCR beta chains as cytomegalovirus-associated. In vitro checks showed that a few CMV-associated chains really do target CMV antigens.

In its sample, this clone was seen a few times. Antigen specificity is unknown. Per germline, CDR1 SGHAT and CDR2 FQNNGV. This CDR3 spans 12 amino acids. Trimming shortened V by 5 bases and J by 11 bases, and 14 bases separated the two germline ends. Using immunoSEQ multiplex PCR, the repertoire was profiled, and TCRdb retains in-frame clones only, with some absent. This sample has 70,000 to 75,000 clones, with 85% to 95% found just once. This TCR was sampled from a woman under 30 in good health and CMV-seropositive. The chain joins TRBV11-2 to TRBJ2-3; tentatively, D is TRBD2 (5 bases). The material sequenced was PBMCs. CDR3 protein: CASSQAVIKQYF. The CDR3 DNA reads TGTGCCAGCAGCCAAGCGGTAATTAAGCAGTATTTT.